One sample yielded the 6 T cell receptor beta chains listed below, sequenced in a study of graft-versus-host responses after intestinal transplantation. Some clones are missing from TCRdb's copy, which holds only in-frame ones; the method was immunoSEQ multiplex PCR. This sample has about 19,000 clones, with about 89% found just once. The sequencing here drew on PBMCs, taken roughly 32 weeks after intestinal transplant. These TCRs come from a human patient who received an intestinal transplant, so some T cells may come from the graft donor.

This rearrangement joins TRBV5-4 to TRBJ2-1; unclear D gene. Germline V gene sequence: CDR1 SGHNT, CDR2 YYREEE (reference sequence). This CDR3 is 16 amino acids long. V lost 1 base and J lost 2, with 13 bases in between. The CDR3 is CASSLCLRPPYNEQFF. In nucleotides, the CDR3 is TGTGCCAGCAGCTTGTGTCTCCGCCCGCCCTACAATGAGCAGTTCTTC.

The chain has TRBV19 and TRBJ2-5, with TRBD2 matching 8 bases. The CDR3 is 22 amino acids. V shed 6 bases and J 2 bases; nucleotides not matched to a gene: 29. In germline, CDR1 is LNHDA, CDR2 SQIVND (reference sequence). Here the CDR3 DNA reads TGTGCCAGTAGCCCCGTGGGAGAGCGGGGCAGGGGCGGGGGGTACCTTCAAGAGACCCAGTACTTC. Protein product: CASSPVGERGRGGGYLQETQYF.

J is TRBJ2-3 and V is TRBV2; D could derive from TRBD1 or TRBD2 (5 bases each). Germline V gives CDR1 SNHLY, CDR2 FYNNEI. Trimming pared 6 bases from V and 6 bases from J, leaving 19 bases between. The CDR3 is made up of 15 amino acids. Written as DNA, the CDR3 is TGTGCCAGCAGGCCTCGGGGCGGGCCTCGGGATACGCAGTATTTT. Amino acids: CASRPRGGPRDTQYF. The whole variable domain, remainder taken from reference TRBV2 and TRBJ2-3, is EPEVTQTPSHQVTQMGQEVILRCVPISNHLYFYWYRQILGQKVEFLVSFYNNEISEKSEIFDDQFSVERPDGSNFTLKIRSTKLEDSAMYFCASRPRGGPRDTQYFGPGTRLTVL.

The V gene is TRBV7-9, the J gene TRBJ1-4; 7 bases match TRBD1. V lost 4 bases, J lost 6 bases, and 5 bases stayed unmatched. Germline values: CDR1 SEHNR, CDR2 FQNEAQ (reference sequence). The CDR3 contains 14 residues. The CDR3 is CASSSGQVYEKLFF. The CDR3 DNA reads TGTGCCAGCAGCTCTGGACAGGTTTATGAAAAACTGTTTTTT.

This chain links TRBV5-4 with TRBJ2-5; TRBD2 is a possible D gene (6 bases). Per germline, CDR1 SGHNT and CDR2 YYREEE (reference sequence). V was pared by 0 bases and J by 3 bases, with 15 bases between. CDR3 length: 16 amino acids. CDR3 DNA sequence: TGTGCCAGCAGCTTGGGGGACCTCGGAGGGGAAGAGACCCAGTACTTC. This codes for CASSLGDLGGEETQYF.

In its sample, this clone ranks as medium-sized (0.01 to 0.1%). Additional DNA sequences in this sample encode the identical CDR3. J is TRBJ2-2 and V is TRBV9; D is perhaps TRBD1 or TRBD2 (6 bases each). V was shortened by 0 bases and J by 7 bases, with 16 bases between the two germline ends. Germline V CDR1 and CDR2: SGDLS, YYNGEE. The CDR3 consists of 16 residues. The CDR3 coding sequence is TGTGCCAGCAGCGTAGAGGGGGGCGCGGTCGGCGGGGAGCTGTTTTTT. The encoded protein is CASSVEGGAVGGELFF.